Listed below are T cell receptor beta chains from one sample, sequenced in a study of metastatic and nonmetastatic thyroid tumors. TCRdb re-called the PCR reads via MiXCR. Among about 15,000 clones listed, 3.5% to 4.5% were seen once. Input material: tumor tissue. These receptors originate from a female donor with papillary thyroid cancer or a benign thyroid nodule (not recorded which). Some clones in this sample may be carry-over from other donors' samples. Each CDR3 is given with its conserved first and last residue. A D gene is named only where the DNA matches it firmly. A row's size may be missing; if present it is once, few, many or a size class.

cdr3_nt cdr3_aa clone_size d_call j_call v_call
TGTGCCAGCAGCTTAGCCGGGGACAGCTTTTACGAGCAGTACTTC CASSLAGDSFYEQYF . TRBD1 TRBJ2-7 TRBV7-2
TGTGCCAGTAGCGCCGGGACAGGGGTCTCCTACGAGCAGTACTTC CASSAGTGVSYEQYF . TRBD1 TRBJ2-7 TRBV19
TGTGCCCGCAGGTCCGCCAGGGCGGTGTATGGCGAAAAACTGTTTTTT CARRSARAVYGEKLFF . . TRBJ1-4 TRBV6-1
TGCAGTGCAGTTACTAGCGGGGGGAGCACAGATACGCAGTATTTT CSAVTSGGSTDTQYF . TRBD2 TRBJ2-3 TRBV20-1
TGCGCCAGCAGCTGGACTAGCGGGATATCTAATGAGCAGTTCTTC CASSWTSGISNEQFF few TRBD2 TRBJ2-1 TRBV5-1
TGTGCCAGCAGTGAATCGAAGATGCGCAATCAGCCCCAGCATTTT CASSESKMRNQPQHF . . TRBJ1-5 TRBV2
TGTGCCAGCAGTTATAAGGGTTGGTACGAGCAGTACTTC CASSYKGWYEQYF few . TRBJ2-7 TRBV27
TGTGCCAGCAGAACAGGGGGCGCGGGCACAGATACGCAGTATTTT CASRTGGAGTDTQYF few TRBD1 TRBJ2-3 TRBV6-1
TGTGCCAGTAGTATCGGGGCAGGGCGCTACGAGCAGTACTTC CASSIGAGRYEQYF few . TRBJ2-7 TRBV19
TGCGCCAGCAGGTGGGGGACAGGGATAGGGGAGCAGTACTTC CASRWGTGIGEQYF few TRBD1 TRBJ2-7 TRBV10-2
TGCAGTGCTAGACCGAGCGGGAGTTTGGGAGATACGCAGTATTTT CSARPSGSLGDTQYF few TRBD2 TRBJ2-3 TRBV20-1
TGTGCCAGCAGTCTCACACAGGGGAAAACGCAGTATTTT CASSLTQGKTQYF . TRBD1 TRBJ2-3 TRBV12-3/TRBV12-4
TGTGCCATCAGTGGGACAGGGGGCTGGAGCACCGGGGAGCTGTTTTTT CAISGTGGWSTGELFF . TRBD1 TRBJ2-2 TRBV10-3
TGCGCCAGCAAGAATAGCTTGAACACCGGGGAGCTGTTTTTT CASKNSLNTGELFF few . TRBJ2-2 TRBV10-2